This T cell receptor (beta chain) stems from a study of radiotherapy plus CTLA-4 blockade in lung cancer. Overall study findings and caveats: Among blood TCR repertoires after radiotherapy plus ipilimumab, tumor-derived clones expanded.

The CDR3 extends over 17 amino acids. V was trimmed by 0 bases and J by 0 bases, leaving 9 bases between them. In germline, CDR1 is LGHNA, CDR2 YSLEER. People whose metastatic non-small-cell lung cancer was chemo-refractory got focal radiation along with CTLA-4 blockade by ipilimumab. Assay used: immunoSEQ multiplex PCR; TCRdb lists only in-frame clones, some missing. The sample includes 80,000 to 100,000 clones, 65% to 80% of them seen just once. In the case of this clone: What it recognizes is unknown.

The source was peripheral blood, collected from a patient treated with radiotherapy plus ipilimumab. The sequence was collected from a human donor with non-small cell lung cancer who had a partial response to radiotherapy plus ipilimumab. Some clones in this sample may be carry-over from other donors' samples. The gene calls are TRBV4-3 and TRBJ2-6; D call uncertain. CDR3 DNA: TGCGCCAGCAGCCAAGATGAACGGAGCTCTGGGGCCAACGTCCTGACTTTC. The encoded protein is CASSQDERSSGANVLTF.